This record concerns one T cell receptor beta chain sequence. The data are from a study of OX40 agonist ivuxolimab in advanced cancers. Overall study context: Prior anti-PD-1, anti-PD-L1 or anti-CTLA-4 therapy did not bar entry, and approximately 43% had some.

Sequencing was performed with immunoSEQ multiplex PCR; in TCRdb, only in-frame clones are kept and a portion is missing. This repertoire shows 75,000 to 90,000 clones, less than 85% found once; its top ten account for 6.5% to 8%. Per the germline V gene, CDR1 is SEHNR and CDR2 is FQNEAQ (reference sequence). The CDR3 extends over 15 amino acids. Trimming pared 10 bases from V and 5 bases from J, leaving 20 bases between. This chain connects TRBV7-9 to TRBJ2-2; D possibly corresponds to TRBD2 (7 bases). The source is an adult with an advanced solid tumor such as melanoma, head and neck, liver or kidney cancer. The sequenced sample was CD4+ or CD8+ T cells sorted from blood, obtained in a trial of the OX40 agonist ivuxolimab. The CDR3 region is CATPKGGGPTGELFF. The CDR3 coding sequence is TGTGCCACCCCTAAGGGGGGAGGGCCGACCGGGGAGCTGTTTTTT.